This T cell receptor beta chain came from a study of beta chain features in type 1 diabetes. This clone occurred a few times. Its antigen is as yet unknown. Study-level points and caveats: TCRB CDR3s were moderately but significantly shorter in Type 1 diabetes patients in all four CD4+ subsets.

All of the isolated RNA was reverse transcribed, so expressed TCRB transcripts were sequenced. Assay: immunoSEQ multiplex PCR; the TCRdb copy retains only in-frame clones and omits some. The sample comprises 65,000 to 85,000 clones, approximately 47% of which are singletons, and 0.7% rests with the top ten. The CDR3 has 17 amino acids. In germline, CDR1 is SGHTA, CDR2 FQGNSA. Trimming took 3 bases from V and 4 from J; bases not matched to a gene: 11. This TCR derives from a man aged 25 to 45 with type 1 diabetes. Sequencing input: central memory CD4+ T cells from blood. The chain uses TRBV7-2 and TRBJ2-3; 9 bases match TRBD2. CDR3 coding DNA: TGTGCCAGCAGCTTCGCTGGCTCTAGCGGGATTTCAGATACGCAGTATTTT. Residues: CASSFAGSSGISDTQYF.